This is a list of T cell receptor beta chains from one sample in a study of B cell selection in AIRE deficiency. Measured with immunoSEQ multiplex PCR; TCRdb has only the in-frame clones, and not every one. The sample holds fewer than 25,000 clones, 80% to 95% seen once. Sequencing was performed on CD4+CD25+ Tregs sorted from PBMCs. Source of these receptors: a human donor in good health. The CDR3 runs from the conserved cysteine through the conserved F or W. A D gene is named only where the DNA matches it firmly. Clone size is given for some rows only: seen once, a few or many times, or a class if the clone is expanded.

V gene: TRBV7-6
clone size: .
J gene: TRBJ2-7
D gene: .
CDR3 DNA: TGTGCCAGCAGCTTGAGGTTAGCGGCCCGGGTCCTAGACGAGCAGTACTTC
CDR3 protein: CASSLRLAARVLDEQYF

V gene: TRBV5-1
clone size: .
J gene: TRBJ1-1
D gene: TRBD1
CDR3 DNA: TGCGCCAGCAGCTTGGCTGGCAGGGGGTGGACTGAAGCTTTCTTT
CDR3 protein: CASSLAGRGWTEAFF

V gene: TRBV7-9
clone size: .
J gene: TRBJ2-5
D gene: .
CDR3 DNA: TGTGCCAGCAGCTTAGCAGGAGGCTTCCAAGAGACCCAGTACTTC
CDR3 protein: CASSLAGGFQETQYF

V gene: TRBV18
clone size: .
J gene: TRBJ1-4
D gene: TRBD1
CDR3 DNA: TGTGCCAGCTCAGGCCGGGACAGGAATGAAAAACTGTTTTTT
CDR3 protein: CASSGRDRNEKLFF

V gene: TRBV18
clone size: .
J gene: TRBJ2-2
D gene: .
CDR3 DNA: TGTGCCAGCTCACCACCGTACCAGGGCGGAGACGGGGAGCTGTTTTTT
CDR3 protein: CASSPPYQGGDGELFF

V gene: TRBV6-6
clone size: .
J gene: TRBJ2-5
D gene: .
CDR3 DNA: TGTGCCAGCAGTTACGTGCAGGGGGAGACCCAGTACTTC
CDR3 protein: CASSYVQGETQYF

V gene: TRBV14
clone size: few
J gene: TRBJ2-3
D gene: .
CDR3 DNA: TGTGCCAGCAGGGGAGTGCGGACTAGCACAGATACGCAGTATTTT
CDR3 protein: CASRGVRTSTDTQYF

V gene: TRBV7-2
clone size: .
J gene: TRBJ2-3
D gene: .
CDR3 DNA: TGTGCCAGCAGCCAGGTAGCGATTCAGTATTTT
CDR3 protein: CASSQVAIQYF

V gene: TRBV2
clone size: .
J gene: TRBJ1-3
D gene: .
CDR3 DNA: TGTGCCAGCAACCCAGGGCCCGGCACCATATATTTT
CDR3 protein: CASNPGPGTIYF

V gene: TRBV11-2
clone size: .
J gene: TRBJ2-2
D gene: .
CDR3 DNA: TGTGCCAGCAGCCCCATCCCCCAAGCGGCGAACACCGGGGAGCTGTTTTTT
CDR3 protein: CASSPIPQAANTGELFF

V gene: TRBV2
clone size: .
J gene: TRBJ1-2
D gene: TRBD1
CDR3 DNA: TGTGCCAGCAGTGAACCGGGACAGATAAACTATGGCTACACCTTC
CDR3 protein: CASSEPGQINYGYTF

V gene: TRBV5-4
clone size: once
J gene: TRBJ1-1
D gene: TRBD1
CDR3 DNA: TGTGCCAGCACCGCGAGCCAGGGGGGCACTGAAGCTTTCTTT
CDR3 protein: CASTASQGGTEAFF

V gene: TRBV6-6
clone size: .
J gene: TRBJ1-5
D gene: TRBD1
CDR3 DNA: TGTGCCAGCAGCCAGCCACAGGGGTATAGCAATCAGCCCCAGCATTTT
CDR3 protein: CASSQPQGYSNQPQHF

V gene: TRBV7-9
clone size: .
J gene: TRBJ2-3
D gene: TRBD1
CDR3 DNA: TGTGCCAGCAGCTTACAAACGTCGGGACAGGGGGGAAATACGCAGTATTTT
CDR3 protein: CASSLQTSGQGGNTQYF

V gene: TRBV5-8
clone size: .
J gene: TRBJ2-1
D gene: TRBD1
CDR3 DNA: TGTGCCAGCAGCCGCGGGACAGGGGATTTCGGTGAGCAGTTCTTC
CDR3 protein: CASSRGTGDFGEQFF

V gene: TRBV5-8
clone size: .
J gene: TRBJ2-7
D gene: .
CDR3 DNA: TGTGCCAGCAGCTTAGTGACAGTCTACGAGCAGTACTTC
CDR3 protein: CASSLVTVYEQYF

V gene: TRBV27
clone size: .
J gene: TRBJ1-2
D gene: .
CDR3 DNA: TGTGCCAGCAGTTTATCGGGGCTTTATGGCTACACCTTC
CDR3 protein: CASSLSGLYGYTF

V gene: TRBV10-3
clone size: few
J gene: TRBJ2-1
D gene: TRBD2
CDR3 DNA: TGTGCCATCAGTGAGTTCCAGGCTAGCGGGCCGTACAATGAGCAGTTCTTC
CDR3 protein: CAISEFQASGPYNEQFF

V gene: TRBV7-9
clone size: .
J gene: TRBJ2-3
D gene: .
CDR3 DNA: TGTGCCAGCAGCCTCGAGCGGGTGGGCACGCAGTATTTT
CDR3 protein: CASSLERVGTQYF

V gene: TRBV6-1
clone size: .
J gene: TRBJ2-4
D gene: .
CDR3 DNA: TGTGCCGCGTCGTGGCGAGTCTCGGACATTCAGTACTTC
CDR3 protein: CAASWRVSDIQYF

V gene: TRBV7-2
clone size: .
J gene: TRBJ1-5
D gene: .
CDR3 DNA: TGTGCCAGCAGCTTAGTTGGGGGGAGCAATCAGCCCCAGCATTTT
CDR3 protein: CASSLVGGSNQPQHF

V gene: TRBV11-2
clone size: .
J gene: TRBJ1-3
D gene: .
CDR3 DNA: TGTGCCAGCAGCCAGTGGACTTCTGGAAACACCATATATTTT
CDR3 protein: CASSQWTSGNTIYF

V gene: TRBV11-2
clone size: .
J gene: TRBJ1-5
D gene: .
CDR3 DNA: TGTGCCAGCAGCTCCGGGGGTTATAGCAATCAGCCCCAGCATTTT
CDR3 protein: CASSSGGYSNQPQHF

V gene: TRBV10-3
clone size: .
J gene: TRBJ2-7
D gene: TRBD2
CDR3 DNA: TGTGCCATCAGGCAGACTAGCGGGACATACTACGAGCAGTACTTC
CDR3 protein: CAIRQTSGTYYEQYF

V gene: TRBV7-2
clone size: .
J gene: TRBJ1-2
D gene: TRBD1
CDR3 DNA: TGTGCCAGCAGCTCTTCGACAGGGCGTCTCTATGGCTACACCTTC
CDR3 protein: CASSSSTGRLYGYTF

V gene: TRBV4-1
clone size: .
J gene: TRBJ1-4
D gene: .
CDR3 DNA: TGCGCCAGCAGCAATGAGGACCCCGGGGGGGAAAAACTGTTTTTT
CDR3 protein: CASSNEDPGGEKLFF

V gene: TRBV7-8
clone size: .
J gene: TRBJ1-2
D gene: .
CDR3 DNA: TGTGCCAGCAGCAGAACTATGCAGGGCTACACCTTC
CDR3 protein: CASSRTMQGYTF

V gene: TRBV29-1
clone size: .
J gene: TRBJ1-1
D gene: .
CDR3 DNA: TGCAGCGTTGAAATTGGGAAGAACACTGAAGCTTTCTTT
CDR3 protein: CSVEIGKNTEAFF

V gene: TRBV5-4
clone size: .
J gene: TRBJ1-2
D gene: TRBD1
CDR3 DNA: TGTGCCAGCAGCTCAAGGGGTCCGAGACAGGGACTTTACGGAGGCTACACCTTC
CDR3 protein: CASSSRGPRQGLYGGYTF

V gene: TRBV7-2
clone size: few
J gene: TRBJ2-1
D gene: TRBD2
CDR3 DNA: TGTGCCAGCAGCTTGGACTGGGTCGCGGGGGGATTCTTC
CDR3 protein: CASSLDWVAGGFF

V gene: TRBV10-3
clone size: .
J gene: TRBJ2-7
D gene: .
CDR3 DNA: TGTGCCATCAGCGTACATCAATACGAGCAGTACTTC
CDR3 protein: CAISVHQYEQYF

V gene: TRBV11-2
clone size: .
J gene: TRBJ2-7
D gene: .
CDR3 DNA: TGTGCCAGCAGCTTAGCGGGCATCTACGAGCAGTACTTC
CDR3 protein: CASSLAGIYEQYF

V gene: TRBV14
clone size: .
J gene: TRBJ1-5
D gene: .
CDR3 DNA: TGTGCCAGCAGCCGGCAGGGTGGGCCCCAGCATTTT
CDR3 protein: CASSRQGGPQHF

V gene: TRBV6-6
clone size: .
J gene: TRBJ2-7
D gene: .
CDR3 DNA: TGTGCCAGCAGCTCCATCGACAGGCACGAGCAGTACTTC
CDR3 protein: CASSSIDRHEQYF

V gene: TRBV5-5
clone size: few
J gene: TRBJ2-1
D gene: .
CDR3 DNA: TGTGCCAGCAGCTTCTCCGGGGCTTCCTACAATGAGCAGTTCTTC
CDR3 protein: CASSFSGASYNEQFF

V gene: TRBV10-1
clone size: .
J gene: TRBJ2-5
D gene: TRBD2
CDR3 DNA: TGCGCCAGCAGTGCGGGGGGCCAAGAGACCCAGTACTTC
CDR3 protein: CASSAGGQETQYF

V gene: TRBV6-1
clone size: .
J gene: TRBJ1-2
D gene: TRBD1
CDR3 DNA: TGTGCCAGCAGACTCAGGGGGTATGGCTACACCTTC
CDR3 protein: CASRLRGYGYTF

V gene: TRBV7-9
clone size: .
J gene: TRBJ2-7
D gene: .
CDR3 DNA: TGTGCCAGTAGCTTAGCTGGGGGGCTTTACGAGCAGTACTTC
CDR3 protein: CASSLAGGLYEQYF

V gene: TRBV6-5
clone size: .
J gene: TRBJ2-1
D gene: TRBD2
CDR3 DNA: TGTGCCATTAGCGGGGGGCCGGGTGAGCAGTTCTTC
CDR3 protein: CAISGGPGEQFF

V gene: TRBV10-1
clone size: .
J gene: TRBJ1-2
D gene: .
CDR3 DNA: TGCGCCAGCAAGAGCAGGGGAAGGTTTGATGGCTACACCTTC
CDR3 protein: CASKSRGRFDGYTF

V gene: TRBV2
clone size: once
J gene: TRBJ2-7
D gene: .
CDR3 DNA: TGTGCCAGCAAGAGGGGAACAGGGATGAGGTACGAGCAGTACTTC
CDR3 protein: CASKRGTGMRYEQYF